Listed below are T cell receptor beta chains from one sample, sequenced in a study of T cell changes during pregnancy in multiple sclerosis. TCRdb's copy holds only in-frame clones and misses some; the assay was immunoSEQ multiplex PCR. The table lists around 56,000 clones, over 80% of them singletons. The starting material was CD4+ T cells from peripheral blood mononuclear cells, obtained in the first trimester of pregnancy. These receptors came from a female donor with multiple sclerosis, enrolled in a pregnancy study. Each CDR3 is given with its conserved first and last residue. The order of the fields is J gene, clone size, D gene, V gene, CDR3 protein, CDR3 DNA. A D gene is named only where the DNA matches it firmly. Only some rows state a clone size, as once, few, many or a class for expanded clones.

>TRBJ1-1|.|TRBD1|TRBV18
CASSPLRGQVATEAFF
TGTGCCAGCTCACCACTTAGGGGACAGGTGGCCACTGAAGCTTTCTTT
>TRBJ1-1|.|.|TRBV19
CASSIVQYSEAFF
TGTGCCAGTAGTATAGTTCAATACAGTGAAGCTTTCTTT
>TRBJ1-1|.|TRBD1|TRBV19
CASSIGTGVYPEAFF
TGTGCCAGTAGTATTGGGACAGGGGTATACCCTGAAGCTTTCTTT
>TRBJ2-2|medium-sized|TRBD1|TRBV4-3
CASSQGQGWYTGELFF
TGCGCCAGCAGCCAAGGACAGGGGTGGTATACCGGGGAGCTGTTTTTT
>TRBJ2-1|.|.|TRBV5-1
CASSLGLANEQFF
TGCGCCAGCAGCTTGGGGCTGGCTAATGAGCAGTTCTTC
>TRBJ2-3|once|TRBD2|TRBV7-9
CASSLTSGGGDTQYF
TGTGCCAGCAGCCTGACTAGCGGGGGTGGAGATACGCAGTATTTT
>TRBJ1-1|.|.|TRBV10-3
CAIRSGLANTEAFF
TGTGCCATCAGATCGGGGTTGGCGAACACTGAAGCTTTCTTT
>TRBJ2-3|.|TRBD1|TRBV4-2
CASNTGVTDTQYF
TGTGCCAGCAATACAGGGGTCACAGATACGCAGTATTTT
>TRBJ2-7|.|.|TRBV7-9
CASSSGRGYEQYF
TGTGCCAGCAGTTCCGGGCGGGGCTACGAGCAGTACTTC
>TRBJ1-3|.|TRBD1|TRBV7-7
CASSPEQGIGNTIYF
TGTGCCAGCAGCCCAGAACAGGGGATTGGAAACACCATATATTTT
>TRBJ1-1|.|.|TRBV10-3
CAISDSRNTEAFF
TGTGCCATCAGTGATTCCAGGAACACTGAAGCTTTCTTT
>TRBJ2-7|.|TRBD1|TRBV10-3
CAIREDRVSDEQYF
TGTGCCATCAGGGAGGACAGGGTATCTGACGAGCAGTACTTC
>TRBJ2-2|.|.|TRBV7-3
CASSLRPTGELFF
TGTGCCAGCAGCTTAAGGCCGACCGGGGAGCTGTTTTTT
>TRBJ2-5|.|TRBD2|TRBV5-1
CASSLQRGGQETQYF
TGCGCCAGCAGCTTGCAGCGGGGGGGCCAAGAGACCCAGTACTTC
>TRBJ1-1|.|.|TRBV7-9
CASSPFNTEAFF
TGTGCCAGCAGCCCATTTAACACTGAAGCTTTCTTT
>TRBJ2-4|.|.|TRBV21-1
CASSPGTNKNIQYF
TGTGCCAGCAGCCCCGGGACTAATAAAAACATTCAGTACTTC
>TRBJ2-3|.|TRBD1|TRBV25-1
CARYRGLSTDTQYF
TGTGCCAGATACAGGGGTTTGAGCACAGATACGCAGTATTTT
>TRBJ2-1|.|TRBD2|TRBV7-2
CACSTTSGGAYEQFF
TGTGCCTGCTCGACTACTAGCGGGGGGGCATATGAGCAGTTCTTC
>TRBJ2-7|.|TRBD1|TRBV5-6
CASSWDSYEQYF
TGTGCCAGCAGCTGGGACAGTTACGAGCAGTACTTC
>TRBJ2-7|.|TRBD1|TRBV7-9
CASSFGTGGYEQYF
TGTGCCAGCAGCTTCGGGACAGGGGGTTACGAGCAGTACTTC
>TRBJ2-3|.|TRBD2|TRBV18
CASWRASGGDTQYF
TGTGCCAGCTGGAGGGCTAGCGGGGGAGATACGCAGTATTTT
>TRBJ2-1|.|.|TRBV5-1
CASSLGGLTRLNEQFF
TGCGCCAGCAGCCTTGGGGGGTTGACTAGGCTCAATGAGCAGTTCTTC